These 10 T cell receptor beta chains originate from one sample sequenced in a study of post-analysis software for immune sequencing data. Unique molecular identifiers tagged the TCR beta cDNA libraries. TCRdb re-called the PCR reads with MiXCR, one entry per CDR3 protein. The table shows about 770,000 distinct CDR3 sequences, with more than 45% occurring only once. Overall study results and limits: Patients showed TRBV5-6, TRBV5-1 and TRBV20-1 among a few TRBV segments more frequent than in controls.

These receptors have no identified antigens. The sample consisted of blood. All receptors derive from a girl aged 10-17 years with multiple sclerosis.

The chain combines TRBV10-3 with TRBJ2-5, with unresolved D. The V and J ends lost 6 bases and 0 bases respectively, with 2 bases between them. The CDR3 sequence is 11 residues long. Germline CDR1 and CDR2: ENHRY and SYGVKD. The CDR3 DNA sequence: TGTGCCATCAGGAACCAAGAGACCCAGTACTTC. Translated: CAIRNQETQYF.

This clonotype was seen more than once but under ten times. This chain links TRBV12-5 with TRBJ2-5; 9 bases are a match to TRBD1. The tail of the sequence fits TRBJ2-7 better, so the J call may be wrong. The CDR3 length is 17 residues. CDR1 is LGHNT, CDR2 FRNRAP, per germline. CDR3 in amino acids: CASGFLKDGQGNYEQYF. DNA for the CDR3: TGTGCTAGTGGTTTTCTAAAGGACGGACAGGGGAACTACGAGCAGTACTTC.

The gene calls are TRBV4-3 and TRBJ1-1; D gene uncertain. The CDR3 contains 11 residues. The V end was cut by 1 base, the J end by 8 bases, with 5 bases between. The V gene's germline CDR1 is LGHNA and CDR2 YSLEER. For the CDR3, the DNA is TGCGCCAGCAGCCAAGGATCGGAAGCTTTCTTT. Its protein product is CASSQGSEAFF.

The chain recombines TRBV20-1 with TRBJ1-5; D unresolved. Germline V lookup: CDR1 DFQATT, CDR2 SNEGSKA (reference sequence). Trimming shortened V by 3 bases and J by 3 bases, and 6 bases separated the two germline ends. CDR3 length: 12 residues. The CDR3 DNA is TGCAGTGCTAGTGCTGCCAATCAGCCCCAGCATTTT. Protein: CSASAANQPQHF.

The chain combines TRBV5-1 with TRBJ2-5, with D possibly matching TRBD1 (6 bases). CDR3 size: 15 residues. CDR1 and CDR2 (germline): SGHRS, YFSETQ. Trimming stripped 7 bases from V and 11 bases from J, with 27 bases between. This chain's CDR3 is CASDSGTHNYNEQYF. CDR3 coding DNA: TGCGCCAGCGATTCTGGGACACACAACTACAATGAGCAGTACTTC.

The rearrangement joins TRBV29-1 to TRBJ2-1; D perhaps matches TRBD1 (6 bases). Trimming took off 1 base at V and 7 bases at J, with 17 bases between the two ends. CDR3 size: 15 residues. Germline V CDR1 and CDR2: SQVTM, ANQGSEA. The CDR3 coding sequence is TGCAGCGTTGAAGGACTGGGGGCGCCGGATAATGAGCAGTTCTTC. As protein: CSVEGLGAPDNEQFF.

This rearrangement joins TRBV5-1 to TRBJ2-1; perhaps TRBD2 as D (6 bases). Trimming left V 4 bases short and J 6 bases short, with 20 bases between. Germline V gene lookup returns CDR1 SGHRS and CDR2 YFSETQ. The CDR3 extends over 16 amino acids. The CDR3: CASSLQRAGLGNEQFF. In DNA form, the CDR3 reads TGCGCCAGCAGCCTGCAACGAGCGGGTCTGGGCAATGAGCAGTTCTTC.

The CDR3 coding sequence is TGCGCCAGCAGCCCGGGGACGGAGCAGCCCCAGCATTTT. Its protein product is CASSPGTEQPQHF. The chain has TRBV5-1 and TRBJ1-5; tentative D call: TRBD1 (5 bases). The CDR3 is 13 amino acids. Germline-derived CDR1 and CDR2 are SGHRS and YFSETQ. With 4 bases removed from V and 7 bases from J, the gap between germline ends came to 12 bases.

The chain links TRBV4-2 to TRBJ2-7, with D tentatively TRBD2 (6 bases). The V end lost 0 bases, the J end lost 2 bases, and 17 bases lay between the germline ends. The CDR3 consists of 17 residues. Looked up from germline, CDR1 is LGHNA and CDR2 is YNFKEQ. CDR3 sequence (DNA): TGTGCCAGCAGCCAAGATCTTGTAGGGGACTTTACCTACGAGCAGTACTTC. This translates into CASSQDLVGDFTYEQYF.

The chain employs TRBV28 and TRBJ2-1, with a possible D match to TRBD1 (5 bases). CDR1 MDHEN and CDR2 SYDVKM come from the germline V gene. The CDR3 has 15 amino acids. Deletions cut 3 bases from V and 0 bases from J, with 9 bases between. The CDR3 sequence: CASSLTVSSYNEQFF. The CDR3 region has the DNA TGTGCCAGCAGTTTGACAGTCAGCTCCTACAATGAGCAGTTCTTC.